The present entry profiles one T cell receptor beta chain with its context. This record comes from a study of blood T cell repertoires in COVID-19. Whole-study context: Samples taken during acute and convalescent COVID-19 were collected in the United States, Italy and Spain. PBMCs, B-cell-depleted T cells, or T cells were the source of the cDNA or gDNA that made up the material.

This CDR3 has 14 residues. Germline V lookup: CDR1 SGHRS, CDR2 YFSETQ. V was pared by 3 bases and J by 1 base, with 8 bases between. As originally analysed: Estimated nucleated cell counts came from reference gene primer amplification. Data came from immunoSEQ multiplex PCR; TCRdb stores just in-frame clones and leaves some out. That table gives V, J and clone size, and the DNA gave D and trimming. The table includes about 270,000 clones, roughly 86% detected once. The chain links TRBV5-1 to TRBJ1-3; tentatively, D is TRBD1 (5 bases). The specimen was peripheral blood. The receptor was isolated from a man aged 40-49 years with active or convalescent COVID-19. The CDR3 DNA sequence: TGCGCCAGCAGCTCGGACACTTCTGGAAACACCATATATTTT. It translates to CASSSDTSGNTIYF.